The rows below give T cell receptor beta chains drawn from one sample of a study of neoadjuvant anti-PD-1 for oral cavity cancer. Using immunoSEQ multiplex PCR, the repertoire was profiled, and TCRdb retains in-frame clones only, with some absent. The top ten clones hold roughly 16% of a sample with 20,000 to 25,000 clones, more than 20% of them seen once. The specimen was tumor tissue, collected after nivolumab (anti-PD-1) treatment. All receptors derive from a person between 35 and 79 years old with oral cavity squamous cell carcinoma. Each CDR3 is given with its conserved first and last residue. A D gene is named only where the DNA matches it firmly. Clone size is shown for a subset of rows, as once, few, many or a class of expanded clone.

v_call	d_call	j_call	cdr3_length	clone_size	cdr3_nt	cdr3_aa
TRBV2	-	TRBJ1-3	15	-	TGTGCCAGCAGTGAATCAGGAAGGTCTGGAAACACCATATATTTT	CASSESGRSGNTIYF
TRBV4-1	-	TRBJ2-3	15	few	TGCGCCAGCAGCCTCCACAGCCGTAGCACAGATACGCAGTATTTT	CASSLHSRSTDTQYF
TRBV5-1	TRBD2	TRBJ2-1	15	-	TGCGCCAGCAGCTTGGAGGCGGGAGGCTACAATGAGCAGTTCTTC	CASSLEAGGYNEQFF
TRBV5-4	TRBD2	TRBJ2-3	16	-	TGTGCCAGCAGCTTAACTAGCGGAACTATCACAGATACGCAGTATTTT	CASSLTSGTITDTQYF
TRBV19	-	TRBJ1-5	13	few	TGTGCCAGTAATTGGGGGGCAAGTCAGCCCCAGCATTTT	CASNWGASQPQHF
TRBV7-9	TRBD1	TRBJ1-2	13	-	TGTGCCAGCAGCCTCGGACAGGGGGATGGCTACACCTTC	CASSLGQGDGYTF
TRBV14	-	TRBJ2-6	14	-	TGTGCCAGCAGCTCAACCTCTGGGGCCAACGTCCTGACTTTC	CASSSTSGANVLTF
TRBV19	-	TRBJ2-7	14	-	TGTGCCAGTAGCATGAACCAGGGAGACTACGAGCAGTACTTC	CASSMNQGDYEQYF
TRBV5-4	TRBD2	TRBJ2-3	16	few	TGTGCCAGCAGCTCCCGGACTAGCGGGGTCACAGATACGCAGTATTTT	CASSSRTSGVTDTQYF
TRBV27	-	TRBJ2-3	11	few	TGTGCCAGCACAAGCACAGATACGCAGTATTTT	CASTSTDTQYF
TRBV30	-	TRBJ1-6	12	many	TGTGCCTGGAGCTTCTATAATTCACCCCTCCACTTT	CAWSFYNSPLHF
TRBV28	-	TRBJ1-2	13	-	TGTGCCAGCAGTTTAACAGGGAACTATGGCTACACCTTC	CASSLTGNYGYTF
TRBV5-1	-	TRBJ2-5	14	-	TGCGCCAGCAGCTCCGACATATTAGGAGGGACCCAGTACTTC	CASSSDILGGTQYF
TRBV5-1	TRBD2	TRBJ2-1	15	few	TGCGCCAGCAGCTTGTTCCGGTCTAGCGGGAATGAGCAGTTCTTC	CASSLFRSSGNEQFF
TRBV7-6	-	TRBJ2-1	16	many	TGTGCCAGCACCCAAACCCCCGGGCCCCTGGGCGGTGAGCAGTTCTTC	CASTQTPGPLGGEQFF
TRBV2	TRBD2	TRBJ2-1	15	medium-sized	TGTGCCAGCAGGGGACTAGCTGGGGCCTACAATGAGCAGTTCTTC	CASRGLAGAYNEQFF
TRBV5-1	-	TRBJ2-3	15	medium-sized	TGCGCCAGCAGCCCCCAGAGGGTGGACGCAGATACGCAGTATTTT	CASSPQRVDADTQYF
TRBV5-1	-	TRBJ2-3	14	-	TGCGCCAGCAGCCTGGGGACCTATGAGGATACGCAGTATTTT	CASSLGTYEDTQYF
TRBV4-1	TRBD1	TRBJ1-6	21	-	TGCGCCAGCAGCCAAGTTTCGGGACAGGGACACGAAAGCTCCTATAATTCACCCCTCCACTTT	CASSQVSGQGHESSYNSPLHF
TRBV21-1	-	TRBJ2-7	13	-	TGTGCCAGCCAGGGACAGATTGTGCGCGAGCAGTACTTC	CASQGQIVREQYF
TRBV9	TRBD1	TRBJ2-2	13	-	TGTGCCAGCAGCCTCAGGGGGATGGGGGAGCTGTTTTTT	CASSLRGMGELFF
TRBV15	-	TRBJ1-5	14	few	TGTGCCACCAGCAGCGACAGGCTTAATCAGCCCCAGCATTTT	CATSSDRLNQPQHF
TRBV28	-	TRBJ2-7	14	-	TGTGCCAGCAGTTCCCCTGGCCGGTCCTACGAGCAGTACTTC	CASSSPGRSYEQYF
TRBV10-3	-	TRBJ1-1	12	-	TGTGCCATCAGGAGGGGAGGCGGCGAAGCTTTCTTT	CAIRRGGGEAFF
TRBV7-9	-	TRBJ1-1	13	-	TGTGCCAGCAGCGGCATCGTGGGGACTGAAGCTTTCTTT	CASSGIVGTEAFF
TRBV11-2	-	TRBJ2-2	13	many	TGTGCCAGCAGCCTAAGGCAGACCGGGGAGCTGTTTTTT	CASSLRQTGELFF
TRBV9	TRBD2	TRBJ2-6	17	few	TGTGCCAGCAGCGTAGGCGGGGGGACAACTGGGGCCAACGTCCTGACTTTC	CASSVGGGTTGANVLTF
TRBV28	TRBD2	TRBJ2-7	15	few	TGTGCCAGCAGTTCCCGTGGTAGCGGGGCCTGGGAGCAGTACTTC	CASSSRGSGAWEQYF
TRBV12-5	TRBD1	TRBJ1-1	17	-	TGTGCTAGTGGCTGGGCCCTGTCGGCCAGGGGGCTTACTGAAGCTTTCTTT	CASGWALSARGLTEAFF
TRBV28	-	TRBJ1-5	14	many	TGTGCCAGCAGGAATTCGAGGCCGTATCAGCCCCAGCATTTT	CASRNSRPYQPQHF